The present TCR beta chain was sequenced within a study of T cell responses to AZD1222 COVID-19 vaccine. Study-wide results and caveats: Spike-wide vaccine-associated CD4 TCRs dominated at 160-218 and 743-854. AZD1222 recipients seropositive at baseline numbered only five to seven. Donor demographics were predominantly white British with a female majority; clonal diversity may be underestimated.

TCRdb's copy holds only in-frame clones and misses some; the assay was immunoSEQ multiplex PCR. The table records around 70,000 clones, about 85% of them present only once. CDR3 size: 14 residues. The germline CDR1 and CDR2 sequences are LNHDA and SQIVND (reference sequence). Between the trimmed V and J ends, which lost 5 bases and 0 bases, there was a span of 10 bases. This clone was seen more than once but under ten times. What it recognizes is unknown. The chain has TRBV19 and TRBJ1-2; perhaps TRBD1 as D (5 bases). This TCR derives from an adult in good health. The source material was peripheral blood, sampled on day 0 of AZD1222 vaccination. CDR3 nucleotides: TGTGCCAGTAGTCCGGGGGGAGCTAACTATGGCTACACCTTC. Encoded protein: CASSPGGANYGYTF.